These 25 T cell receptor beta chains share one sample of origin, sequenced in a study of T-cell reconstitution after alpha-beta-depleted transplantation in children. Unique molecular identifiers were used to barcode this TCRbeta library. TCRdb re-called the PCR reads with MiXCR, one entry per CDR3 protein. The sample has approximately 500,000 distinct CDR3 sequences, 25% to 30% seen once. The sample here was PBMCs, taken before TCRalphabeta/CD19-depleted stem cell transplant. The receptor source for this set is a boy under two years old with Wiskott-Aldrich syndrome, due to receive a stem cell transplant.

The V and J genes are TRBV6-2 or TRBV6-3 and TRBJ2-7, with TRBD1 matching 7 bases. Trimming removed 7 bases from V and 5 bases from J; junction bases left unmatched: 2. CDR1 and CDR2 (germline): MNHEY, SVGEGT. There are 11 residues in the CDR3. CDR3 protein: CASKTGNEQYF. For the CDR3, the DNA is TGTGCCAGCAAGACAGGGAACGAGCAGTACTTC.

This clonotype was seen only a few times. CDR3 in amino acids: CASSLSGQGFQETQYF. In DNA form, the CDR3 reads TGCGCCAGCAGCCTATCGGGACAGGGTTTCCAAGAGACCCAGTACTTC. The chain joins TRBV5-1 to TRBJ2-5, with TRBD1 identical over 9 bases. Germline CDR1 is SGHRS and CDR2 is YFSETQ. J gave up 1 base and V 4 bases, and 8 bases lay outside the gene matches. CDR3 length: 16 residues.

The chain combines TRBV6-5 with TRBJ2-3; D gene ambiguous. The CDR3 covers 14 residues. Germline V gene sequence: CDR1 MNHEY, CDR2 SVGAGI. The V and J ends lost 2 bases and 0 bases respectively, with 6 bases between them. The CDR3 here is CASSYLDSTDTQYF. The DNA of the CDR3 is TGTGCCAGCAGTTACCTGGACAGCACAGATACGCAGTATTTT.

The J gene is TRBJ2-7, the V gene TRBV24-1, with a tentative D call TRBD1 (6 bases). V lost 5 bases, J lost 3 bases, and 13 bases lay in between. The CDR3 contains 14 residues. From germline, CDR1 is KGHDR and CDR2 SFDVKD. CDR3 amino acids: CATSAGTKNYEQYF. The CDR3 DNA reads TGTGCCACCAGTGCGGGGACAAAAAACTACGAGCAGTACTTC.

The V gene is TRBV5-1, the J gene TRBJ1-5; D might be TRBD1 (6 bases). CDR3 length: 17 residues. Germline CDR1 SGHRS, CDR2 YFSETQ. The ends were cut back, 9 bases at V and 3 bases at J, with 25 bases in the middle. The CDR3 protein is CANAPCAGDCINQPQHF. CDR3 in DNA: TGCGCCAACGCTCCCTGCGCAGGGGATTGTATCAATCAGCCCCAGCATTTT.

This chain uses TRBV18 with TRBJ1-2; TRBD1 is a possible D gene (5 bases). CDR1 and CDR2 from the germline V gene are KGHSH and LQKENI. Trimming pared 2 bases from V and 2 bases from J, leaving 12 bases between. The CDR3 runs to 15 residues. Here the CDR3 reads CASSPLKGSNYGYTF. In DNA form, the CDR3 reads TGTGCCAGCTCACCATTGAAGGGGTCGAACTATGGCTACACCTTC.

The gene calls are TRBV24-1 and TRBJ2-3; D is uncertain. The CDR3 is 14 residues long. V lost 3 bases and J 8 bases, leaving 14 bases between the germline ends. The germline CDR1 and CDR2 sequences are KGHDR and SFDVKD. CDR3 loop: CATSDLRASGTQYF. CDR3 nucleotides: TGTGCCACCAGTGATCTCCGGGCGTCGGGTACGCAGTATTTT.

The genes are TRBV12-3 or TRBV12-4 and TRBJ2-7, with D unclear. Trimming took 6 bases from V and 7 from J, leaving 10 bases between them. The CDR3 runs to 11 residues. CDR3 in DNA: TGTGCCAGCAGCTCTATTGTTGAGCAGTACTTC. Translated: CASSSIVEQYF.

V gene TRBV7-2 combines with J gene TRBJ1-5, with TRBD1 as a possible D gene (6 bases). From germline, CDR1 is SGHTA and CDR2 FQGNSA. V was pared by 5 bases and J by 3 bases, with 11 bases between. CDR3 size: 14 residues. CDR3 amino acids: CASSQGGFNQPQHF. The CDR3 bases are TGTGCCAGCAGCCAAGGGGGGTTCAATCAGCCCCAGCATTTT.

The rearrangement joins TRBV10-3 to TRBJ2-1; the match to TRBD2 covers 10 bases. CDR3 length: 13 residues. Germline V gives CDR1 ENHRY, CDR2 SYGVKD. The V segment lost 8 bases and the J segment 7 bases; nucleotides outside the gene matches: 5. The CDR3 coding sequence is TGTGCCATCCAGCGGGAGGGCCCAAATGAGCAGTTCTTC. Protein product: CAIQREGPNEQFF.

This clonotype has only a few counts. CDR3 DNA sequence: TGTGCCAGCAGTTTCGGCTCCGATCAGCCCCAGCATTTT. It specifies CASSFGSDQPQHF. V and J are TRBV12-3 or TRBV12-4 and TRBJ1-5, with no clear D. The CDR3 is made up of 13 amino acids. V was trimmed by 3 bases and J by 5 bases, leaving 8 bases between them.

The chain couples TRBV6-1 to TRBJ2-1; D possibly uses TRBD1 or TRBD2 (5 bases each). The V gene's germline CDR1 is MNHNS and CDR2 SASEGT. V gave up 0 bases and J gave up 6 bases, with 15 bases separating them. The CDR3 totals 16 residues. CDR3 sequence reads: CASSEAGDDPSNEQFF. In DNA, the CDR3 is TGTGCCAGCAGTGAAGCGGGGGACGACCCAAGCAATGAGCAGTTCTTC.

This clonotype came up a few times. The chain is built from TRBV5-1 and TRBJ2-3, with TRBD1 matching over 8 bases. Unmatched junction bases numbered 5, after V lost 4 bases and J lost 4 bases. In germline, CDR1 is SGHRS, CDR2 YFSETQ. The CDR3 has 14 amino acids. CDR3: CASSEGQGSDTQYF. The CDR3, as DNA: TGCGCCAGCAGCGAAGGACAGGGCTCAGATACGCAGTATTTT.

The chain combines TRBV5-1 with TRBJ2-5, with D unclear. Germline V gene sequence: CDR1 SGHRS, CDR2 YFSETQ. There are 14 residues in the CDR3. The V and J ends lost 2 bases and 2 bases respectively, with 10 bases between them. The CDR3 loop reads CASSFGLGQETQYF. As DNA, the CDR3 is TGCGCCAGCAGCTTCGGTCTAGGTCAAGAGACCCAGTACTTC.

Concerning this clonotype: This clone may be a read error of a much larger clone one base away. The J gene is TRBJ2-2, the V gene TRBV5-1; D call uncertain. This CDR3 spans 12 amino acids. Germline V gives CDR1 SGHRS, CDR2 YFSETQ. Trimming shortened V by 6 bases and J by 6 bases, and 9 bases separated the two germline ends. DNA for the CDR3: TGCGCCAGCACGGTAGGCTCCGGGGAGCTGTTTTTT. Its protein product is CASTVGSGELFF. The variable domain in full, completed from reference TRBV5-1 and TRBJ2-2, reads KAGVTQTPRYLIKTRGQQVTLSCSPISGHRSVSWYQQTPGQGLQFLFEYFSETQRNKGNFPGRFSGRQFSNSRSEMNVSTLELGDSALYLCASTVGSGELFFGEGSRLTVL.

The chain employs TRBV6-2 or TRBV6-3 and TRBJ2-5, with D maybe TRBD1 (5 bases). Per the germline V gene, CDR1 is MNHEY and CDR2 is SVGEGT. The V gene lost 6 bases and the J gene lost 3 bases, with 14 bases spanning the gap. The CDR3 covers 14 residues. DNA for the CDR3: TGTGCCAGCAGACATATGACAGCTAAAGAGACCCAGTACTTC. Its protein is CASRHMTAKETQYF.

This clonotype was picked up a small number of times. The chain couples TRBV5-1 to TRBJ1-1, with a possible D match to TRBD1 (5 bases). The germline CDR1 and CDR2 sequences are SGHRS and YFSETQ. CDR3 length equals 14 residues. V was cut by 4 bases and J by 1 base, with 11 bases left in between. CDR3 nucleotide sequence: TGCGCCAGCAGCCCGGGACCGACGAACACTGAAGCTTTCTTT. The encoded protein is CASSPGPTNTEAFF. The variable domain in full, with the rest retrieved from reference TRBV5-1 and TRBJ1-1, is KAGVTQTPRYLIKTRGQQVTLSCSPISGHRSVSWYQQTPGQGLQFLFEYFSETQRNKGNFPGRFSGRQFSNSRSEMNVSTLELGDSALYLCASSPGPTNTEAFFGQGTRLTVV.

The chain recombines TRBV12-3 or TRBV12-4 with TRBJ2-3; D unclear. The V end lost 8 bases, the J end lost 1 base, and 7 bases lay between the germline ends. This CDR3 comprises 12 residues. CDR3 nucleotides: TGTGCCAGCGGAGTAGGCACAGATACGCAGTATTTT. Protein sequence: CASGVGTDTQYF.

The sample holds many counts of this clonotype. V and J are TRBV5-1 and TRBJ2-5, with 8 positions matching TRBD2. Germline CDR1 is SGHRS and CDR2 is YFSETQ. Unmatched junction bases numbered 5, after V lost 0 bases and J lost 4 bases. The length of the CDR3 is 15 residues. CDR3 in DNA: TGCGCCAGCAGCTTGGTCCCTAGCGGGCCAGAGACCCAGTACTTC. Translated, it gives CASSLVPSGPETQYF.

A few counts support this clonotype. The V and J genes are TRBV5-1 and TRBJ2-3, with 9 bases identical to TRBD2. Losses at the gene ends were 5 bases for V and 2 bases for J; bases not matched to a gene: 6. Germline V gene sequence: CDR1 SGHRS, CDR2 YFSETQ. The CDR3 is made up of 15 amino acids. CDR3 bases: TGCGCCAGCAGACCGGGACTAGCTTACACAGATACGCAGTATTTT. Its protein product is CASRPGLAYTDTQYF.

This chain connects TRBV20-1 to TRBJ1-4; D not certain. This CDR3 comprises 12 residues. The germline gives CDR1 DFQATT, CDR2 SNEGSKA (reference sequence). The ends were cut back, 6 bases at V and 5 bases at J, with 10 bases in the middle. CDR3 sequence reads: CSAPWVNEKLFF. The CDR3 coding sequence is TGCAGTGCCCCATGGGTGAATGAAAAACTGTTTTTT.

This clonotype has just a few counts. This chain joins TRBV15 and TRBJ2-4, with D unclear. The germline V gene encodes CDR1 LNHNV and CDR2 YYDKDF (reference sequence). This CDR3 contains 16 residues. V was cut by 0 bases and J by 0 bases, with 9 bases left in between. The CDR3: CATSRDTGLAKNIQYF. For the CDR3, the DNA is TGTGCCACCAGCAGAGATACCGGATTAGCCAAAAACATTCAGTACTTC. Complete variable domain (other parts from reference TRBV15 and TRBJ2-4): DAMVIQNPRYQVTQFGKPVTLSCSQTLNHNVMYWYQQKSSQAPKLLFHYYDKDFNNEADTPDNFQSRRPNTSFCFLDIRSPGLGDTAMYLCATSRDTGLAKNIQYFGAGTRLSVL.

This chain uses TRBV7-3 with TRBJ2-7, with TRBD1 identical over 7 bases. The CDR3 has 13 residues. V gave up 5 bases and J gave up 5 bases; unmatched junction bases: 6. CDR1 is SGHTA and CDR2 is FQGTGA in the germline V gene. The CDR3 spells CASSQDRHHEQYF. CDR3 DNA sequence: TGTGCCAGCAGCCAGGACAGGCACCACGAGCAGTACTTC.

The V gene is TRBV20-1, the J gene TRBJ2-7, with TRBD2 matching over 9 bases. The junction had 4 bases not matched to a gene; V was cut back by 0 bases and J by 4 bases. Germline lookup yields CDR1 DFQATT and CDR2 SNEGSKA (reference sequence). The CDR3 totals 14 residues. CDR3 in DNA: TGCAGTGCTAGAGATCGACTAGCGGCTTACGAGCAGTACTTC. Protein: CSARDRLAAYEQYF.

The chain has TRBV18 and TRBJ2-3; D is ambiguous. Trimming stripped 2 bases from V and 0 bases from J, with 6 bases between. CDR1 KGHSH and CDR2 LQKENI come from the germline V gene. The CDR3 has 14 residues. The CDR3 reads CASSPLKSTDTQYF. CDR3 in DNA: TGTGCCAGCTCACCATTGAAGAGCACAGATACGCAGTATTTT.